This is a list of T cell receptor beta chains from one sample in a study of blood T cell repertoires in COVID-19. Profiling relied on immunoSEQ multiplex PCR, and the TCRdb table lists in-frame clones only, not all of them. The data hold about 120,000 clones, with about 74% observed a single time. The sequenced sample was peripheral blood. These receptors originate from a human donor in a cohort sampled during active COVID-19. Each CDR3 is given with its conserved first and last residue. The D gene is left open where the match is weak. Expanded clones get a size class; other rows say once, few or many, or leave the size out.

clone size	J gene	V gene	D gene	CDR3 DNA	CDR3 protein
.	TRBJ2-7	TRBV7-8	.	TGTGCCAGCAGCTTACGGGTCTACGAGCAGTACTTC	CASSLRVYEQYF
.	TRBJ1-2	TRBV5-1	TRBD1	TGCGCCAGCAGCTTCGGACAGGCTGATGGCTACACCTTC	CASSFGQADGYTF
.	TRBJ1-1	TRBV5-1	.	TGCGCCAGCAGCTCACAGATGAACACTGAAGCTTTCTTT	CASSSQMNTEAFF
.	TRBJ1-5	TRBV6-8	.	TGTGCCAGCAGTTACTGCGGCTGCAATCAGCCCCAGCATTTT	CASSYCGCNQPQHF
few	TRBJ2-7	TRBV6-5	TRBD1	TGTGCCAGCAACTTCCGGGCAGGGGGCTACGAGCAGTACTTC	CASNFRAGGYEQYF
.	TRBJ1-2	TRBV29-1	TRBD1	TGCAGCGTTGATCTCAGGGGGCGGTATGGCTACACCTTC	CSVDLRGRYGYTF
few	TRBJ1-2	TRBV27	.	TGTGCCAGCAGTCCCCGGGCACAGGGCCGTGGTGGCTACACCTTC	CASSPRAQGRGGYTF
.	TRBJ2-6	TRBV18	TRBD1	TGTGCCAGCTCCCACGACAGGGGCGCGGGGGCCAACGTCCTGACTTTC	CASSHDRGAGANVLTF
.	TRBJ1-5	TRBV4-2	.	TGTGCCAGCAGCCAATGGCTTATCCAGCCCCAGCATTTT	CASSQWLIQPQHF
.	TRBJ2-7	TRBV5-1	.	TGCGCCAGCAGCGCGAACTACGAGCAGTACTTC	CASSANYEQYF